What follows are 14 T cell receptor beta chains derived from one specimen sequenced in a study of cytomegalovirus exposure and HLA in healthy donors. PCR employed 60 Vbeta and 13 Jbeta primers. Only in-frame clones appear in the TCRdb table, and some are missing; sequencing was by immunoSEQ multiplex PCR. The table for this sample gives 120,000 to 150,000 clones. Sequenced input: PBMCs. Receptor source: a woman between 18 and 29 years old in good health and CMV-seronegative.

This chain joins TRBV6-6 and TRBJ2-7; 10 nucleotides match TRBD2. The ends lost 0 bases at V and 4 bases at J; junction bases unmatched: 0. The CDR3 is 14 residues long. Germline-derived CDR1 and CDR2 are MNHNY and SVGAGI (reference sequence). CDR3 DNA sequence: TGTGCCAGCAGTTACTCTAGCGGGAGGTACGAGCAGTACGTC. Residues: CASSYSSGRYEQYV.

The V gene is TRBV4-3, the J gene TRBJ2-2, with D maybe TRBD1 (6 bases). V lost 8 bases to trimming and J lost 0 bases, with 19 bases between them. CDR3 length: 17 residues. Germline values: CDR1 LGHNA, CDR2 YSLEER. CDR3 coding DNA: TGCGCCAGCGGGATACAACTAGGGGGTACGAACACCGGGGAGCTGTTTTTT. Its protein product is CASGIQLGGTNTGELFF.

V is TRBV11-1 and J is TRBJ2-5; tentatively, D is TRBD2 (5 bases). Trimming pared 1 base from V and 7 bases from J, leaving 13 bases between. CDR1 and CDR2 (germline): SGHAT, FQDESV (reference sequence). The CDR3 is 14 amino acids. The CDR3 reads CASSLDYLEGTQYF. The CDR3 DNA is TGTGCCAGCAGCTTAGACTACCTTGAGGGGACCCAGTACTTC.

The rearrangement uses TRBV6-4 and TRBJ1-2; maybe TRBD1 (6 bases). The germline V and J ends were trimmed by 3 bases and 6 bases, with 11 bases remaining between them. Germline loops: CDR1 MRHNA, CDR2 SNTAGT. This CDR3 region has 13 residues. CDR3 DNA sequence: TGTGCCAGCAGTGAAACAGGGAGCGATGGCTACACCTTC. Translation gives CASSETGSDGYTF.

The chain links TRBV19 to TRBJ2-6, with TRBD1 matching over 8 bases. Germline CDR1 is LNHDA and CDR2 is SQIVND (reference sequence). The V gene end was trimmed by 4 bases and the J gene end by 0 bases; junction bases not matched to a gene: 2. CDR3 length equals 16 residues. The CDR3 is CASSRTGTSGANVLTF. The DNA for the CDR3 is TGTGCCAGTAGTAGGACAGGGACCTCTGGGGCCAACGTCCTGACTTTC.

J is TRBJ2-1 and V is TRBV19, with 10 bases identical to TRBD2. V lost 1 base to trimming and J lost 1 base; unmatched junction nucleotides: 1. The CDR3 runs to 16 residues. CDR1 is LNHDA and CDR2 is SQIVND in the germline V gene (reference sequence). The CDR3 bases are TGTGCCAGTAGTATAGCTAGCGGGAGTTCCTACAATGAGCAGTTCTTC. Protein product: CASSIASGSSYNEQFF.

The chain combines TRBV6-1 with TRBJ1-3; D is unclear. The length of the CDR3 is 14 residues. CDR1 and CDR2 from the germline V gene are MNHNS and SASEGT. Trimming stripped 7 bases from V and 4 bases from J, with 14 bases between. CDR3 sequence: CASKKELDGNTIYF. CDR3 DNA sequence: TGTGCCAGCAAGAAAGAGCTAGACGGAAACACCATATATTTT.

J is TRBJ2-7 and V is TRBV6-5; the D gene is possibly TRBD2 (6 bases). The CDR3 runs to 14 residues. Trimming took 6 bases from V and 2 from J, leaving 14 bases between them. Germline-derived CDR1 and CDR2 are MNHEY and SVGAGI. The CDR3 loop reads CASRAGTSTYEQYF. CDR3 nucleotide sequence: TGTGCCAGCAGGGCCGGGACTTCTACCTACGAGCAGTACTTC.

The genes are TRBV5-1 and TRBJ2-5; 7 nucleotides align to TRBD1. This CDR3 contains 12 residues. Germline V gives CDR1 SGHRS, CDR2 YFSETQ. V lost 4 bases, J lost 8 bases, and 5 bases stayed unmatched. For the CDR3, the DNA is TGCGCCAGCAGCGACGACAGGGAAACCCAGTACTTC. It encodes CASSDDRETQYF.

The genes are TRBV19 and TRBJ2-7; TRBD2 might be the D (6 bases). Germline CDR1 and CDR2: LNHDA and SQIVND (reference sequence). The CDR3 consists of 13 residues. Trimming left V 8 bases short and J 3 bases short, with 14 bases between. In DNA, the CDR3 is TGTGCCAGTTCGGCGGGGTCAAACTACGAGCAGTACTTC. Translation: CASSAGSNYEQYF.

This rearrangement joins TRBV27 to TRBJ1-5; no reliable D call. The CDR3 loop spans 14 amino acids. The germline V and J ends were trimmed by 6 bases and 4 bases, with 13 bases remaining between them. Germline CDR1 and CDR2: MNHEY and SMNVEV (reference sequence). The CDR3 sequence: CASSRTGVNQPQHF. The DNA of the CDR3 is TGTGCCAGCAGCAGAACCGGGGTAAATCAGCCCCAGCATTTT.

The V and J genes are TRBV4-1 and TRBJ1-2; D is ambiguous. Germline CDR1 is MGHRA and CDR2 is YSYEKL. The CDR3 is made up of 15 amino acids. Trimming cost V 1 base and J 4 bases, with 13 bases left between them. CDR3 region: CASSQAPQPGYGYTF. CDR3 DNA: TGCGCCAGCAGCCAAGCCCCACAGCCTGGCTATGGCTACACCTTC.

This rearrangement joins TRBV5-1 to TRBJ2-1, with 8 nucleotides matching TRBD1. The CDR3 runs 16 residues. Looked up from germline, CDR1 is SGHRS and CDR2 is YFSETQ. Trimming at V came to 3 bases and at J to 3 bases, leaving 8 bases not matched to a gene. The CDR3 region is CASSWEDRALYNEQFF. The CDR3, as DNA: TGCGCCAGCAGCTGGGAGGACAGGGCCCTCTACAATGAGCAGTTCTTC.

The rearrangement joins TRBV5-1 to TRBJ2-7; D possibly corresponds to TRBD1 (6 bases). This CDR3 is built from 16 residues. Trimming took 4 bases from V and 0 from J, leaving 17 bases between them. CDR1 and CDR2 (germline): SGHRS, YFSETQ. The CDR3: CASSPRQALSSYEQYF. The CDR3 nucleotides are TGCGCCAGCAGCCCTAGACAGGCCTTGAGCTCCTACGAGCAGTACTTC.